The 3 T cell receptor beta chains listed next were all sequenced from one sample in a study of T cell clonotyping in hematopoietic cell transplantation (dated by TCRdb to the early 2020s). The library was made by the immunoSEQ multiplex PCR assay. Sourced from immuneACCESS, this table was stored by TCRdb with only in-frame sequences that have V and J called. A share of the clones is absent; for the studies checked, an unresolved V gene accounts for under half, and the remainder has no known explanation. The sample profile shows tens of thousands of clones; around 96% of them were found once. 0.85% to 1% of the sample comes from the top ten. The specimen sequenced was peripheral blood mononuclear cells. All receptors derive from a man aged 25-40 years in good health. Some clones in this sample may be carry-over from other donors' samples.

In its sample, this clone was seen once. This sequence joins TRBV7-3 and TRBJ2-2; D is possibly TRBD2 (5 bases). The CDR3 sequence is 14 residues long. The V end was cut by 5 bases, the J end by 2 bases, with 9 bases between. Germline values: CDR1 SGHTA, CDR2 FQGTGA. Here the CDR3 reads CASSTDLNTGELFF. The CDR3 DNA sequence: TGTGCCAGCAGCACGGACTTAAACACCGGGGAGCTGTTTTTT.

In nucleotides, the CDR3 is TGTGCCAGCAGTTACTCAAAAGCATCAGGGGCTGGCTACACCTTC. Protein: CASSYSKASGAGYTF. The V call is TRBV6-5, the J call TRBJ1-2; maybe TRBD1 (6 bases). Germline-derived CDR1 and CDR2 are MNHEY and SVGAGI. The ends were cut back, 0 bases at V and 7 bases at J, with 15 bases in the middle. CDR3 length equals 15 residues.

The rearrangement links TRBV7-2 to TRBJ1-1; D gene ambiguous. Trimming took 3 bases from V and 1 from J, leaving 6 bases between them. Germline lookup yields CDR1 SGHTA and CDR2 FQGNSA. The CDR3 length is 13 residues. The CDR3 sequence is CASSFSGNTEAFF. The CDR3 DNA reads TGTGCCAGCAGCTTTAGCGGGAACACTGAAGCTTTCTTT.